The source of this T cell receptor (beta chain) is a study of T cell responses to AZD1222 COVID-19 vaccine (dated by TCRdb to 2020 to 2023). Background on the whole study: AZD1222 recipients whose second dose came at about 4 weeks and those whose second dose came at about 12 weeks were combined into one group, since spike-specific TCR depth and breadth did not differ between the two schedules. Enrollment into the trials was organized by age into subgroups of 18-55, 56-69 and 70-plus years, and those subgroups contained 148, 28 and 57 TCR-sequenced participants, respectively. A total of just over 230 trial participants underwent TCR sequencing, of whom about 210 had received two doses of AZD1222 and roughly 26 had received two doses of the MenACWY control vaccine. What the study reported, not specific to this receptor: In the small 56-69-year group, the increase in depth fell short of significance, most likely because of low power. Most participants were white British and females outnumbered males, and the authors suggested that clonal diversity may have been underestimated. Vaccine-associated CD4 TCRs spanned the whole spike protein, with dominant responses in regions 160-218 and 743-854. Conclusions about previously exposed vaccinees were limited because only a handful of AZD1222 recipients were SARS-CoV-2 seropositive at baseline. Because no day 14 peak-response samples were available, repertoires were characterized only after the peak T cell response. After two AZD1222 doses, both the breadth and the depth of spike-specific TCRs were significantly higher than at day 0 and than in MenACWY recipients. Reportedly, almost half of the unique spike-specific TCRs recognized epitopes lying outside the regions that are mutated in the B.1.351 and B.1.1.7 variants.

The CDR3 numbers 13 residues from cysteine through phenylalanine. Just the 39-base CDR3 DNA is kept, in frame starting at base 1. CDR1 and CDR2 were assigned from the germline V gene as MGHRA and YSYEKL. Clipping removes 2 bases from V and 5 bases from J, with 1 as the unmatched junction base count. The CDR3 regions of human TCRbeta chains were subjected to immunosequencing. Processing in the source paper ran as follows. Repertoire TCRs were checked for matches against a reference library of SARS-CoV-2-specific TCRs that had been generated using the MIRA antigen-specificity platform. Breadth was defined as the fraction of unique TCRs that were SARS-CoV-2-associated, and depth was defined as the fraction of total T cells that were SARS-CoV-2-associated. Each spike-specific TCR was assigned to its reactive spike region and to a CD4 or CD8 class using the MIRA data. Log10-transformed breadth and depth values were compared by one-way ANOVA with Sidak's multiple comparisons tests. TCRdb holds this immuneACCESS table with in-frame rearrangements only. Some clones are missing; in checked studies, unresolved V genes explain under half, and the rest has no known cause. V, J and clone size are taken as reported in that table, and D and trimming were inferred from the DNA itself. The sample table lists 90,000 to 120,000 clones, over 75% of them with a count of one. The ten largest account for roughly a sixth of the sample.

According to the study, the label for this sample's time point signals: baseline before first vaccination. Samples from vaccinated people were obtained from the UK trials COV001 and COV002, which included a single-blind randomized controlled phase 2/3 trial of AZD1222 (ChAdOx1 nCoV-19) in healthy adults. For TCRbeta chain sequencing, PBMC samples from trial participants were taken at day 0 and at day 28 after the second dose. As concerns this clone: Its antigen is not yet known. No base quality values were provided; no much bigger clone lies one nucleotide off.

The input for sequencing was peripheral blood, taken on day 0 of AZD1222 vaccination. The source is an adult in good health. Recombination connected TRBV4-1 to TRBJ2-5, with 8 middle bases fitting TRBD1. The CDR3 here reads CASSQTGGETQYF. The sequence in DNA is TGCGCCAGCAGCCAAACAGGGGGGGAGACCCAGTACTTC.